This T cell receptor (beta chain) was obtained from a study of post-analysis software for immune sequencing data (dated by TCRdb to the mid-2010s). Regarding the complete study: Recorded disease courses included relapsing-remitting, secondary progressive and progressive-relapsing multiple sclerosis, with some patients lacking subtype annotation. The patient repertoires were compared against more than 10 previously published healthy control repertoires obtained from donors aged roughly 6 to 25 years. A subset of samples was prepared in parallel using single-end sample barcoding, then pooled and co-amplified after Illumina adapter ligation.

Trimming takes 5 bases off V and 5 bases off J; junction bases not matched to a gene: 14. Looking up the germline V gene yields CDR1 LGHNA and CDR2 YNFKEQ. The CDR3 has 18 amino acids, counting the end cysteine and phenylalanine. The entry retains the CDR3 DNA only, 54 bases that are in frame from base 1. Library construction relied on PCR. Sequencing relied on an Illumina HiSeq 2500. To reduce PCR and sequencing biases, unique molecular identifiers were incorporated into the TCR beta cDNA libraries. Per 1 to 10 million input T cells, some 500,000 cDNA molecules were obtained, such that each molecule approximated one T cell. The patient libraries were prepared and sequenced with the same protocol used for the earlier healthy control dataset. Samples belonging to the same batch were prepared together, multiplexed and sequenced on a shared HiSeq lane. In the paper's pipeline: MIGEC was used to process the raw barcoded reads, and molecular identifier groups with only a single read were discarded before consensus assembly and CDR3 extraction. Clonotype tables were post-analysed with VDJtools, normalizing diversity by down-sampling all datasets to the smallest sample size. To correct batch-related cross-sample contamination, repertoire overlap clustering matched CDR3 amino acid sequences but not nucleotide sequences. TCRdb took the public reads, trimmed them with fastp at Q25, ran MiXCR for clone calling and kept in-frame beta chains. Each CDR3 protein gets just one entry, which takes the most common genes and DNA from the rows behind it. Here the V and J calls rest on TCRdb's processing, not on the authors' analysis. This sample comprises about 540,000 distinct CDR3 sequences, roughly 34% of them detected only once. Approximately 6% of the sample goes to the ten largest clones.

This clonotype was seen a handful of times. Its antigen is still unknown. No base qualities exist here, and no much larger clone lies one base off it. To demonstrate the VDJtools post-analysis software, TCR beta repertoires were profiled from the peripheral blood of roughly 14 young patients with multiple sclerosis. The patients with multiple sclerosis were children and adolescents between roughly 6 and 17 years of age. General study outcomes and caveats: Normalized Chao1 diversity was significantly lower in multiple sclerosis patients than controls, suggesting substantial peripheral T-cell clonal expansion. Direct clustering with F measure revealed strong co-clustering of samples prepared in the same batch, which led to a batch-effect correction. The multiple sclerosis patient group was slightly younger than the control group. A handful of TRBV segments, including TRBV5-6, TRBV5-1 and TRBV20-1, were significantly more frequent in patients than controls.

The sequence derives from a girl aged 2-17 years with multiple sclerosis. Here the chain combines TRBV4-2 and TRBJ2-5, with 13 central nucleotides matching TRBD2. Sequencing was carried out using blood. DNA sequence: TGTGCCAGCAGCGCAGGACTAGCGGGGGATCTCACAGGGGAGACCCAGTACTTC. This gives the protein CASSAGLAGDLTGETQYF.